The 8 T cell receptor beta chains listed next were all sequenced from one sample in a study of cytomegalovirus exposure and HLA in healthy donors. This PCR relied on a set of 60 Vbeta primers and 13 Jbeta primers. The repertoire was sequenced with immunoSEQ multiplex PCR; TCRdb's copy has only in-frame clones and lacks some. The data show 150,000 to 190,000 clones, with roughly four fifths seen just once and over 1.2% held by the top ten. Sequencing was performed on PBMCs. These receptors were taken from a man younger than 35 in good health and CMV-seronegative.

The sample holds a few counts of this clone. This chain links TRBV14 with TRBJ2-1, with 10 bases matching TRBD2. There are 17 residues in the CDR3. Trimming took 1 base from V and 5 from J; bases not matched to a gene: 8. Germline values: CDR1 SGHDN, CDR2 FVKESK. The CDR3 sequence is CASSQGAGGALDNEQFF. The CDR3 nucleotides read TGTGCCAGCAGCCAAGGAGCGGGGGGGGCACTGGACAATGAGCAGTTCTTC.

This rearrangement joins TRBV1 to TRBJ2-5; TRBD2 is the table's D call, not checked against the DNA. TRBV1 is a listed pseudogene. The CDR3 is made up of 13 amino acids. The CDR3 sequence is CTRRHCPGVEQYF. CDR3 sequence (DNA): TGCACCAGGCGCCACTGCCCCGGGGTAGAGCAGTACTTC.

The V gene is TRBV2, the J gene TRBJ2-3, with 8 bases matching TRBD2. J lost 10 bases, V lost 0 bases, and 6 bases had no gene match. The germline V gene has CDR1 SNHLY and CDR2 FYNNEI. This CDR3 is built from 14 residues. The CDR3 DNA sequence: TGTGCCAGCAGTGAAGCGGACGGGGGGGCAGCGCAGTATTTT. This encodes CASSEADGGAAQYF.

In its sample, this clone was seen a few times. The gene calls are TRBV7-9 and TRBJ1-4, with 8 bases lining up with TRBD1. The germline gives CDR1 SEHNR, CDR2 FQNEAQ (reference sequence). V was pared by 4 bases and J by 3 bases, with 7 bases of the junction left unmatched. The CDR3 contains 16 residues. This chain's CDR3 is CASSSGQGRANEKLFF. The DNA for the CDR3 is TGTGCCAGCAGCTCTGGACAGGGTCGGGCTAATGAAAAACTGTTTTTT.

The V gene is TRBV4-1, the J gene TRBJ2-2, with D perhaps TRBD1 (5 bases). This CDR3 contains 14 residues. Germline V gene lookup returns CDR1 MGHRA and CDR2 YSYEKL. V lost 4 bases, J lost 1 base, and 7 bases lay in between. DNA of the CDR3: TGCGCCAGCAGCCGACAGTGGAACACCGGGGAGCTGTTTTTT. The encoded protein is CASSRQWNTGELFF.

This sequence joins TRBV6-1 and TRBJ2-5; D perhaps matches TRBD1 (6 bases). The last part of the DNA fits TRBJ2-7 better; the J call may be wrong. Germline V gene lookup returns CDR1 MNHNS and CDR2 SASEGT. The CDR3 loop spans 14 amino acids. The CDR3 bases are TGTGCCAGCTCCCTGACAGGAGCCACCTACGAGCAGTACTTC. Translation: CASSLTGATYEQYF.

This clone has a single count. The chain joins TRBV6-5 to TRBJ2-7; 12 positions agree with TRBD2. This CDR3 is built from 14 residues. Germline V lookup: CDR1 MNHEY, CDR2 SVGAGI. V lost 5 bases and J lost 4; bases outside the gene matches: 3. The DNA for the CDR3 is TGTGCCAGCAGTGGACTAGCGGGAAGGTACGAGCAGTACTTC. As protein: CASSGLAGRYEQYF.

This chain connects TRBV11-2 to TRBJ2-1, with 7 bases matching TRBD2. J lost 0 bases, V lost 4 bases, and 6 bases had no gene match. The CDR3 consists of 16 residues. The V gene's germline CDR1 is SGHAT and CDR2 FQNNGV. The CDR3 nucleotides read TGTGCCAGCAGCTCCAACCGGGAGGCCTCCTACAATGAGCAGTTCTTC. This codes for CASSSNREASYNEQFF. The full variable domain, completed using reference TRBV11-2 and TRBJ2-1, is EAGVAQSPRYKIIEKRQSVAFWCNPISGHATLYWYQQILGQGPKLLIQFQNNGVVDDSQLPKDRFSAERLKGVDSTLKIQPAKLEDSAVYLCASSSNREASYNEQFFGPGTRLTVL.